The 8 T cell receptor beta chains reported below all come from one sample, sequenced in a study of T cell responses to AZD1222 COVID-19 vaccine. Profiled with immunoSEQ multiplex PCR; TCRdb holds only in-frame clones, not every one. The sample lists 25,000 to 30,000 clones, 92% occurring once. The sample in question was peripheral blood, obtained 28 days after the second AZD1222 dose. These receptors all stem from an adult who received the AZD1222 COVID-19 vaccine.

The V call is TRBV1, the J call TRBJ2-2; the table names TRBD2, a call not compared with the DNA. TRBV1 is labeled a pseudogene. The CDR3 spans 17 residues. The CDR3 DNA reads as TGCACCAGCAGCCAGGGCCGACTAGCGGTTAACACCGGGGAGCTGTTTTTT. The encoded protein is CTSSQGRLAVNTGELFF.

The V and J genes are TRBV28 and TRBJ2-7, with D tentatively TRBD1 or TRBD2 (5 bases each). Germline V lookup: CDR1 MDHEN, CDR2 SYDVKM. Trimming pared 5 bases from V and 7 bases from J, leaving 18 bases between. The CDR3 spans 14 residues. CDR3 bases: TGTGCCAGCAGTCTCCGGGACGTTTTAGATGAGCAGTACTTC. It translates to CASSLRDVLDEQYF.

The chain links TRBV7-8 to TRBJ1-4; D is undetermined. Trimming cost V 5 bases and J 2 bases, with 9 bases left between them. Germline CDR1 reads SGHVS; CDR2 reads FQNEAQ. The length of the CDR3 is 14 residues. The CDR3 loop is CASSHRRTNEKLFF. In nucleotides, the CDR3 is TGTGCCAGCAGCCACCGACGGACTAATGAAAAACTGTTTTTT.

This clone came up once. CDR3 amino acids: CASSQEAANNSPLHF. The CDR3 DNA is TGTGCCAGCAGCCAAGAGGCAGCCAATAATTCACCCCTCCACTTT. The chain recombines TRBV3-1 (or the pseudogene TRBV3-2) with TRBJ1-6, with D hard to call. Germline V lookup: CDR1 LGHDT, CDR2 YNNKEL (reference sequence). The CDR3 is 15 residues long. The V gene lost 0 bases and the J gene lost 5 bases, with 8 bases spanning the gap.

The CDR3 here is CAISATGRSYEQYF. The CDR3 DNA sequence: TGTGCCATCAGTGCGACAGGAAGGTCCTACGAGCAGTACTTC. The gene calls are TRBV10-3 and TRBJ2-7, with D possibly TRBD1 on 6 matching bases. This CDR3 is built from 14 residues. V dropped 4 bases and J dropped 1 base, with 11 bases sitting between them. CDR1 is ENHRY and CDR2 is SYGVKD in the germline V gene.

The V call is TRBV29-1, the J call TRBJ1-1; D unclear. V was shortened by 2 bases and J by 0 bases, with 10 bases between the two germline ends. The CDR3 consists of 14 residues. Germline V gives CDR1 SQVTM, CDR2 ANQGSEA. This chain's CDR3 is CSVEWASLNTEAFF. CDR3 in DNA: TGCAGCGTTGAATGGGCGAGTCTGAACACTGAAGCTTTCTTT.

The chain recombines TRBV6-5 with TRBJ1-3; possible D gene TRBD1, 5 bases. The CDR3 totals 16 residues. Germline-derived CDR1 and CDR2 are MNHEY and SVGAGI. V was clipped by 3 bases and J by 4 bases, with 16 bases between them. As DNA, the CDR3 is TGTGCCAGCAGTTATTCCTATACAGGAGCCGGAAACACCATATATTTT. Amino acid sequence: CASSYSYTGAGNTIYF.

The CDR3 DNA reads as TGCGCCAGCAGCTTTAACGGGATATCAAACTACGAGCAGTACTTC. This gives the protein CASSFNGISNYEQYF. The chain is built from TRBV5-1 and TRBJ2-7, with a weak D call TRBD2 (5 bases). The CDR3 length is 15 residues. V was trimmed by 2 bases and J by 3 bases, leaving 15 bases between them. Germline-derived CDR1 and CDR2 are SGHRS and YFSETQ.